This passage covers 32 T cell receptor beta chains from one sample sequenced in a study of T-cell reconstitution after alpha-beta-depleted transplantation in children. Unique molecular identifiers were built into the TCRbeta library. A single record per CDR3 protein comes from TCRdb applying MiXCR to the PCR reads. Of 100,000 or so distinct CDR3 sequences listed, less than 15% are singletons. This specimen consisted of PBMCs from the stem cell graft donor, obtained from the stem cell graft. The receptors stem from a human donor who donated a stem cell graft to a child with inherited bone marrow failure.

V gene TRBV7-2 combines with J gene TRBJ1-6, with D perhaps matching TRBD1 (6 bases). Per the germline V gene, CDR1 is SGHTA and CDR2 is FQGNSA. The ends were cut back, 7 bases at V and 11 bases at J, with 21 bases in the middle. The length of the CDR3 is 15 residues. CDR3 DNA: TGTGCCAGCACCCTCGGTGTAGGGGGAAGGCCACCCCTCCACTTT. The encoded protein is CASTLGVGGRPPLHF.

This clonotype has more than one count but fewer than ten. J is TRBJ2-5 and V is TRBV4-3; perhaps TRBD2 as D (5 bases). Germline-derived CDR1 and CDR2 are LGHNA and YSLEER. This CDR3 has 15 residues. The ends were cut back, 0 bases at V and 0 bases at J, with 8 bases in the middle. CDR3 residues: CASSQDFGDQETQYF. In DNA, the CDR3 is TGCGCCAGCAGCCAAGATTTCGGGGACCAAGAGACCCAGTACTTC.

This clonotype was detected many times. The rearrangement joins TRBV3-1 to TRBJ1-3; D may be TRBD1 (6 bases). The ends were cut back, 2 bases at V and 3 bases at J, with 8 bases in the middle. CDR3 length: 14 residues. CDR1 LGHDT and CDR2 YNNKEL come from the germline V gene (reference sequence). The DNA of the CDR3 is TGTGCCAGCAGCCAACGGGGGCTTGGAAACACCATATATTTT. It translates to CASSQRGLGNTIYF.

In its sample, this clonotype was seen many times. The rearrangement uses TRBV7-9 and TRBJ2-7; TRBD2 matches 12 bases. V trimming: 5 bases; J trimming: 5 bases; junction bases outside the gene matches: 4. Germline loops: CDR1 SEHNR, CDR2 FQNEAQ (reference sequence). The CDR3 is 14 amino acids. The CDR3 protein is CASSRGLAGNEQYF. CDR3 DNA sequence: TGTGCCAGCAGCCGCGGACTAGCGGGAAACGAGCAGTACTTC.

This clonotype was seen ten or more times. This sequence joins TRBV5-1 and TRBJ1-5; 8 nucleotides match TRBD1. There are 17 residues in the CDR3. The germline V gene has CDR1 SGHRS and CDR2 YFSETQ. The V segment lost 4 bases and the J segment 0 bases; nucleotides outside the gene matches: 9. The CDR3, as DNA: TGCGCCAGCAGCCCCGACGGACAGGGTTATAGCAATCAGCCCCAGCATTTT. This translates into CASSPDGQGYSNQPQHF.

This clonotype has a handful of counts. The J gene is TRBJ2-1, the V gene TRBV7-3; a possible D gene is TRBD1 (5 bases). Germline V gene data show CDR1 as SGHTA and CDR2 as FQGTGA. Trimming removed 1 base from V and 3 bases from J, with 22 bases in between. The CDR3 has 19 amino acids. The CDR3 DNA is TGTGCCAGCAGCTTAAGGGGCCCGGGCCCAGCCAGCATCTACAATGAGCAGTTCTTC. Translated, it gives CASSLRGPGPASIYNEQFF.

This clonotype was counted at least ten times. Here the CDR3 reads CASSPGRDGGELFF. CDR3 coding DNA: TGCGCCAGCAGCCCCGGGAGGGACGGCGGGGAGCTGTTTTTT. This chain uses TRBV5-1 with TRBJ2-2; 8 bases are a match to TRBD2. The CDR3 covers 14 residues. The trim removed 4 bases at V and 7 bases at J, leaving 6 bases unmatched. Germline CDR1 and CDR2: SGHRS and YFSETQ.

This clonotype was observed at least ten times. The CDR3 sequence is CASSLSGEAHVETQYF. CDR3 bases: TGTGCCAGCAGCTTATCTGGTGAGGCCCATGTAGAGACCCAGTACTTC. V gene TRBV11-2 combines with J gene TRBJ2-5; D is unclear. Germline-derived CDR1 and CDR2 are SGHAT and FQNNGV. V lost 2 bases and J lost 4, with 17 bases in between. The CDR3 spans 16 residues.

This clonotype came up many times. The chain combines TRBV7-9 with TRBJ2-5; 8 nucleotides match TRBD1. The CDR3 sequence is 15 residues long. V was clipped by 2 bases and J by 1 base; unmatched bases: 3. Germline loops: CDR1 SEHNR, CDR2 FQNEAQ (reference sequence). The CDR3 here is CASSLLGTGQETQYF. CDR3 in DNA: TGTGCCAGCAGCTTATTAGGGACAGGCCAAGAGACCCAGTACTTC.

The table lists this clonotype with many counts. The V and J genes are TRBV9 and TRBJ2-7; perhaps TRBD1 as D (5 bases). V lost 1 base, J lost 2 bases, and 10 bases lay in between. In germline, CDR1 is SGDLS, CDR2 YYNGEE. The CDR3 totals 14 residues. The CDR3: CASSVSQGPYEQYF. For the CDR3, the DNA is TGTGCCAGCAGCGTATCCCAGGGTCCCTACGAGCAGTACTTC.

The count of this clonotype is one. The chain links TRBV20-1 to TRBJ1-2; tentatively, D is TRBD1 (6 bases). This CDR3 has 13 amino acids. The V gene's germline CDR1 is DFQATT and CDR2 SNEGSKA (reference sequence). V shed 1 base and J shed 3 bases, with 9 bases lying between them. CDR3 in DNA: TGCAGTGCTAGAGTGCACAGGGACTATGGCTACACCTTC. It encodes CSARVHRDYGYTF.

Ten or more counts support this clonotype. The V gene is TRBV20-1, the J gene TRBJ1-1; D is possibly TRBD1 (5 bases). The CDR3 loop spans 13 amino acids. Trimming took off 2 bases at V and 0 bases at J, with 7 bases between the two ends. The germline V gene encodes CDR1 DFQATT and CDR2 SNEGSKA (reference sequence). CDR3 in DNA: TGCAGTGCTAGATTGGGACTGAACACTGAAGCTTTCTTT. Protein: CSARLGLNTEAFF.

This clonotype was observed once. The chain carries TRBV20-1 and TRBJ2-1; 8 bases fit TRBD2. Per germline, CDR1 DFQATT and CDR2 SNEGSKA (reference sequence). Germline trimming cut 6 bases from V and 6 bases from J; bases unmatched to any gene: 13. The CDR3 is made up of 15 amino acids. Here the CDR3 DNA reads TGCAGTGCCCCCATTCGGGGGGGCACTGGCAATGAGCAGTTCTTC. Translating it yields CSAPIRGGTGNEQFF.

The chain has TRBV5-8 and TRBJ2-5; tentatively, D is TRBD2 (5 bases). CDR1 is SGHTS and CDR2 is YDEGEE in the germline V gene. The CDR3 is 13 residues long. V was trimmed by 2 bases and J by 5 bases, leaving 10 bases between them. The CDR3 loop reads CASSFMDWETQYF. In DNA form, the CDR3 reads TGTGCCAGCAGCTTTATGGACTGGGAGACCCAGTACTTC.

This clonotype showed up many times. The chain carries TRBV5-1 and TRBJ1-1; tentative D call: TRBD1 (5 bases). The CDR3 sequence is 14 residues long. CDR1 SGHRS and CDR2 YFSETQ come from the germline V gene. The V end was cut by 4 bases, the J end by 6 bases, with 16 bases between. CDR3 sequence: CASSPVGPVPEAFF. The CDR3, as DNA: TGCGCCAGCAGCCCAGTGGGGCCGGTACCTGAAGCTTTCTTT. Looking up the rest from reference TRBV5-1 and TRBJ1-1 gives the full variable domain: KAGVTQTPRYLIKTRGQQVTLSCSPISGHRSVSWYQQTPGQGLQFLFEYFSETQRNKGNFPGRFSGRQFSNSRSEMNVSTLELGDSALYLCASSPVGPVPEAFFGQGTRLTVV.

The rearrangement uses TRBV13 and TRBJ2-3, with 8 bases lining up with TRBD2. Per the germline V gene, CDR1 is PRHDT and CDR2 is FYEKMQ (reference sequence). V was clipped by 5 bases and J by 2 bases; unmatched bases: 9. CDR3 size: 16 residues. In DNA form, the CDR3 reads TGTGCCAGCAGCCCAGGACTAGCTTCCTTCACAGATACGCAGTATTTT. It yields the protein CASSPGLASFTDTQYF.

This clonotype has a count of ten or more. The V gene is TRBV21-1, the J gene TRBJ2-7; the D call TRBD1 from the table was never checked on the DNA. TRBV21-1 is designated a pseudogene. This CDR3 comprises 15 residues. The CDR3 DNA reads TGTGCCAGCACCCCGACAGGGATAGTCTCCTACGAGCAGTACTTC. The encoded protein is CASTPTGIVSYEQYF.

This clonotype was detected many times. This chain joins TRBV11-2 and TRBJ2-3; TRBD1 aligns across 7 bases. The CDR3 has 14 residues. CDR1 SGHAT and CDR2 FQNNGV come from the germline V gene. V trimming: 5 bases; J trimming: 5 bases; junction bases outside the gene matches: 7. CDR3 amino acids: CASSLGQARDTQYF. CDR3 coding DNA: TGTGCCAGCAGCCTCGGACAGGCCAGAGATACGCAGTATTTT.

This clonotype was detected a few times. The chain couples TRBV30 to TRBJ1-1, with no clear D. The CDR3 contains 13 residues. Trimming took off 4 bases at V and 0 bases at J, with 9 bases between the two ends. The germline V gene encodes CDR1 GTSNPN and CDR2 SVGIG (reference sequence). The CDR3 reads CAWTPQLNTEAFF. The CDR3 nucleotides read TGTGCCTGGACCCCTCAGCTGAACACTGAAGCTTTCTTT.

This clonotype counts as medium-sized. The rearrangement uses TRBV5-1 and TRBJ2-7; TRBD2 agrees at 11 bases. Per the germline V gene, CDR1 is SGHRS and CDR2 is YFSETQ. The CDR3 has 16 amino acids. V was pared by 0 bases and J by 4 bases, with 6 bases of the junction left unmatched. CDR3: CASSLVATSGVYEQYF. The DNA of the CDR3 is TGCGCCAGCAGCTTGGTCGCGACTAGCGGGGTATACGAGCAGTACTTC.

This clonotype has at least ten counts. The chain joins TRBV5-1 to TRBJ1-1, with TRBD1 identical over 7 bases. The germline gives CDR1 SGHRS, CDR2 YFSETQ. V lost 0 bases, J lost 5 bases, and 4 bases stayed unmatched. The CDR3 contains 14 residues. The CDR3 nucleotides are TGCGCCAGCAGCTTGGCAGGGGGAGATACTGAAGCTTTCTTT. Protein: CASSLAGGDTEAFF.

The table lists this clonotype with many counts. The chain employs TRBV27 and TRBJ2-1; TRBD1 matches at 8 bases. Germline CDR1 and CDR2: MNHEY and SMNVEV (reference sequence). J was trimmed by 7 bases and V by 1 base; bases with no gene match: 15. The CDR3 spans 18 residues. Here the CDR3 DNA reads TGTGCCAGCAGTTTATACCGGGCAGGGGGCTTCCCGGGGAATGAGCAGTTCTTC. It is translated as CASSLYRAGGFPGNEQFF.

This clonotype was picked up many times. This rearrangement joins TRBV28 to TRBJ2-7; D is possibly TRBD1 or TRBD2 (5 bases each). The CDR3 sequence is 14 residues long. CDR1 and CDR2 from the germline V gene are MDHEN and SYDVKM. V was shortened by 2 bases and J by 7 bases, with 15 bases between the two germline ends. CDR3 coding DNA: TGTGCCAGCAGTTTACTTGGGGGTCCGGGTGAGCAGTACTTC. It specifies CASSLLGGPGEQYF.

This chain joins TRBV18 and TRBJ2-7; 14 bases map to TRBD2. Germline V gene data show CDR1 as KGHSH and CDR2 as LQKENI. This CDR3 contains 16 residues. With V trimmed by 6 bases and J by 3 bases, 7 bases remained unmatched. The CDR3 sequence is CASSPGLAGGNYEQYF. Here the CDR3 DNA reads TGTGCCAGCTCCCCCGGACTAGCGGGAGGAAACTACGAGCAGTACTTC.

This clonotype showed up many times. J is TRBJ1-5 and V is TRBV5-1; D is uncertain. The CDR3 spans 13 residues. Germline V lookup: CDR1 SGHRS, CDR2 YFSETQ. Trimming stripped 4 bases from V and 5 bases from J, with 10 bases between. The CDR3 bases are TGCGCCAGCAGCCTGGAAGTGGATCAGCCCCAGCATTTT. As protein: CASSLEVDQPQHF.

This clonotype was counted ten times or more. The V call is TRBV5-4, the J call TRBJ2-5; 7 bases are shared with TRBD1. This CDR3 comprises 14 residues. Unmatched junction bases numbered 2, after V lost 0 bases and J lost 3 bases. Germline V CDR1 and CDR2: SGHNT, YYREEE (reference sequence). The CDR3 DNA reads as TGTGCCAGCAGCTTGGGGGGACAGAAAGAGACCCAGTACTTC. Translation: CASSLGGQKETQYF.

This clonotype was counted ten times or more. This chain uses TRBV9 with TRBJ2-7; TRBD1 might be the D (6 bases). The CDR3 length is 14 residues. The V gene lost 2 bases and the J gene lost 3 bases, with 12 bases spanning the gap. Germline V CDR1 and CDR2: SGDLS, YYNGEE. The CDR3: CASSVGYRDYEQYF. The CDR3 DNA sequence: TGTGCCAGCAGCGTCGGCTACAGGGACTACGAGCAGTACTTC.

This clonotype was seen at least ten times. The chain carries TRBV7-9 and TRBJ1-1; tentatively, D is TRBD1 (5 bases). Trimming stripped 5 bases from V and 3 bases from J, with 19 bases between. In germline, CDR1 is SEHNR, CDR2 FQNEAQ (reference sequence). This CDR3 contains 16 residues. CDR3 protein: CASSRAPGGVYTEAFF. For the CDR3, the DNA is TGTGCCAGCAGCCGAGCCCCTGGGGGAGTCTACACTGAAGCTTTCTTT. Looking up the rest from reference TRBV7-9 and TRBJ1-1 gives the full variable domain: DTGVSQNPRHKITKRGQNVTFRCDPISEHNRLYWYRQTLGQGPEFLTYFQNEAQLEKSRLLSDRFSAERPKGSFSTLEIQRTEQGDSAMYLCASSRAPGGVYTEAFFGQGTRLTVV.

Ten or more counts support this clonotype. V and J are TRBV7-9 and TRBJ2-7; 7 bases are a match to TRBD1. Germline V gives CDR1 SEHNR, CDR2 FQNEAQ (reference sequence). V dropped 5 bases and J dropped 6; count of bases not matched to a gene: 22. The CDR3 is 18 residues long. The CDR3 DNA reads as TGTGCCAGCAGCACCACCAGAAGAAGGACAGGAGTCGAACGCGAGCAGTACTTC. It translates to CASSTTRRRTGVEREQYF.

This clonotype was recorded at least ten times. The chain is built from TRBV20-1 and TRBJ2-7, with D possibly TRBD2 on 5 matching bases. Germline V gene lookup returns CDR1 DFQATT and CDR2 SNEGSKA (reference sequence). V was shortened by 3 bases and J by 4 bases, with 13 bases between the two germline ends. The CDR3 length is 13 residues. The CDR3 nucleotides read TGCAGTGCTAGGTCACCCCCGGGGTACGAGCAGTACTTC. Translation: CSARSPPGYEQYF.

This chain connects TRBV18 to TRBJ2-1; 10 nucleotides align to TRBD1. Per the germline V gene, CDR1 is KGHSH and CDR2 is LQKENI. With 0 bases clipped from V and 7 bases from J, the junction kept 6 bases outside the gene matches. CDR3 length: 16 residues. The CDR3 nucleotides read TGTGCCAGCTCACCACCGGGACAGGGGATTTCAAATGAGCAGTTCTTC. It codes for CASSPPGQGISNEQFF.

This clonotype appeared many times. The chain links TRBV20-1 to TRBJ1-4, with D tentatively TRBD1 (5 bases). V was cut by 0 bases and J by 8 bases, with 13 bases left in between. CDR3 length: 14 residues. Germline V gene lookup returns CDR1 DFQATT and CDR2 SNEGSKA (reference sequence). The DNA for the CDR3 is TGCAGTGCTAGAGATTCCGGGACGTTAGAAAAACTGTTTTTT. Protein product: CSARDSGTLEKLFF.